Listed below are T cell receptor beta chains from one sample, sequenced in a study of cytomegalovirus exposure and HLA in healthy donors. The table came from immunoSEQ multiplex PCR; TCRdb's copy has only in-frame clones and leaves some out. The sample gives more than 110,000 clones, approximately 80% of which show up once; 2% to 2.5% is in the top ten. Sequencing was performed on PBMCs. The receptors here all came from a man aged 45 to 65 in good health and CMV-seronegative. Each CDR3 is given with its conserved first and last residue. A D gene is named only where the DNA matches it firmly. Clone size is stated in some rows and not others, as once, few, many or a class when expanded.

J gene: TRBJ1-5
V gene: TRBV7-9
D gene: -
clone size: few
CDR3 protein: CASSLSGTTSNQPQHF
CDR3 DNA: TGTGCCAGCAGCCTTTCCGGGACTACAAGCAATCAGCCCCAGCATTTT

J gene: TRBJ2-1
V gene: TRBV6-5
D gene: -
clone size: few
CDR3 protein: CASSSTGEQFF
CDR3 DNA: TGTGCCAGCAGCTCAACAGGGGAGCAGTTCTTC

J gene: TRBJ2-1
V gene: TRBV18
D gene: -
clone size: few
CDR3 protein: CASSEVLDEQFF
CDR3 DNA: TGTGCCAGCTCGGAGGTCTTGGATGAGCAGTTCTTC

J gene: TRBJ1-1
V gene: TRBV19
D gene: TRBD1
clone size: -
CDR3 protein: CASSYDRGLGAFF
CDR3 DNA: TGTGCCAGTAGTTACGACAGGGGGCTAGGGGCTTTCTTT

J gene: TRBJ2-7
V gene: TRBV5-1
D gene: TRBD2
clone size: few
CDR3 protein: CASSFGGGKDEQYF
CDR3 DNA: TGCGCCAGCAGCTTTGGGGGGGGTAAGGACGAGCAGTACTTC

J gene: TRBJ1-2
V gene: TRBV30
D gene: -
clone size: -
CDR3 protein: CAWSVPGMQNGYTF
CDR3 DNA: TGTGCCTGGAGTGTACCAGGGATGCAGAATGGCTACACCTTC

J gene: TRBJ1-5
V gene: TRBV28
D gene: TRBD1
clone size: -
CDR3 protein: CATRTGTGVWSNQPQHF
CDR3 DNA: TGTGCCACCCGGACAGGGACCGGGGTTTGGAGCAATCAGCCCCAGCATTTT

J gene: TRBJ2-3
V gene: TRBV28
D gene: TRBD1
clone size: -
CDR3 protein: CASSLTGTDRFSTDTQYF
CDR3 DNA: TGTGCCAGCAGCCTTACCGGGACAGATCGCTTTAGCACAGATACGCAGTATTTT

J gene: TRBJ2-7
V gene: TRBV18
D gene: TRBD2
clone size: -
CDR3 protein: CASSPTSGNNYEQYF
CDR3 DNA: TGTGCCAGCTCACCCACTAGCGGGAATAACTACGAGCAGTACTTC

J gene: TRBJ2-7
V gene: TRBV14
D gene: TRBD2
clone size: few
CDR3 protein: CASSQMGLAGYEQYF
CDR3 DNA: TGTGCCAGCAGCCAAATGGGACTAGCGGGATACGAGCAGTACTTC

J gene: TRBJ1-1
V gene: TRBV5-1
D gene: -
clone size: -
CDR3 protein: CASSWGGDTEAFF
CDR3 DNA: TGCGCCAGCAGCTGGGGGGGCGACACTGAAGCTTTCTTT

J gene: TRBJ1-1
V gene: TRBV30
D gene: -
clone size: -
CDR3 protein: CAWSPGETEAFF
CDR3 DNA: TGTGCCTGGAGTCCGGGGGAGACTGAAGCTTTCTTT

J gene: TRBJ2-7
V gene: TRBV2
D gene: TRBD1
clone size: -
CDR3 protein: CASSQDRGWEQYF
CDR3 DNA: TGTGCCAGCAGTCAGGACAGGGGTTGGGAGCAGTACTTC

J gene: TRBJ2-3
V gene: TRBV5-1
D gene: -
clone size: -
CDR3 protein: CASSLDAGTSTDTQYF
CDR3 DNA: TGCGCCAGCAGCTTGGATGCAGGGACTAGCACAGATACGCAGTATTTT

J gene: TRBJ2-7
V gene: TRBV30
D gene: TRBD1
clone size: -
CDR3 protein: CAWDRGYEQYF
CDR3 DNA: TGTGCCTGGGACAGGGGTTACGAGCAGTACTTC

J gene: TRBJ2-7
V gene: TRBV11-3
D gene: TRBD1
clone size: once
CDR3 protein: CASSPTGKLQQQYF
CDR3 DNA: TGTGCCAGCAGCCCGACAGGGAAACTGCAGCAGCAGTACTTC

J gene: TRBJ1-5
V gene: TRBV5-6
D gene: -
clone size: -
CDR3 protein: CASSLALGGADQPQHF
CDR3 DNA: TGTGCCAGCAGCTTGGCCCTCGGGGGTGCGGATCAGCCCCAGCATTTT

J gene: TRBJ1-6
V gene: TRBV2
D gene: -
clone size: -
CDR3 protein: CASSGTANNSPLHF
CDR3 DNA: TGTGCCAGCAGTGGGACAGCGAATAATTCACCCCTCCACTTT

J gene: TRBJ2-1
V gene: TRBV7-3
D gene: -
clone size: -
CDR3 protein: CASSVGVNGDYNEQFF
CDR3 DNA: TGTGCCAGCAGCGTCGGGGTCAACGGGGATTACAATGAGCAGTTCTTC

J gene: TRBJ2-3
V gene: TRBV14
D gene: TRBD1
clone size: -
CDR3 protein: CASGSLGRGTDTQYF
CDR3 DNA: TGTGCCAGCGGCAGTTTGGGCAGGGGGACAGATACGCAGTATTTT

J gene: TRBJ2-5
V gene: TRBV5-1
D gene: -
clone size: -
CDR3 protein: CASSLEGSQETQYF
CDR3 DNA: TGCGCCAGCAGCTTAGAGGGTAGCCAAGAGACCCAGTACTTC

J gene: TRBJ1-1
V gene: TRBV7-2
D gene: TRBD1
clone size: once
CDR3 protein: CASSLGDRMNTEAFF
CDR3 DNA: TGTGCCAGCAGCTTGGGGGACAGGATGAACACTGAAGCTTTCTTT

J gene: TRBJ1-2
V gene: TRBV5-1
D gene: TRBD1
clone size: once
CDR3 protein: CASSFITGGVLGYTF
CDR3 DNA: TGCGCCAGCAGCTTTATTACAGGGGGTGTACTTGGCTACACCTTC

J gene: TRBJ2-7
V gene: TRBV5-6
D gene: -
clone size: -
CDR3 protein: CASSGRNGYEQYF
CDR3 DNA: TGTGCCAGCAGCGGCCGTAATGGCTACGAGCAGTACTTC

J gene: TRBJ2-3
V gene: TRBV5-1
D gene: TRBD2
clone size: -
CDR3 protein: CASSWTGTSGTDTQYF
CDR3 DNA: TGCGCCAGCAGCTGGACCGGGACTAGCGGGACAGATACGCAGTATTTT

J gene: TRBJ2-5
V gene: TRBV7-9
D gene: TRBD1
clone size: few
CDR3 protein: CASSLDGQGTKTQYF
CDR3 DNA: TGTGCCAGCAGCTTAGACGGACAGGGTACAAAGACCCAGTACTTC

J gene: TRBJ1-1
V gene: TRBV2
D gene: TRBD1
clone size: -
CDR3 protein: CASSSDRGSETFF
CDR3 DNA: TGTGCCAGCAGCTCTGACAGGGGCTCGGAAACTTTCTTT

J gene: TRBJ2-3
V gene: TRBV19
D gene: -
clone size: -
CDR3 protein: CASSILSDTQYF
CDR3 DNA: TGTGCCAGTAGTATTCTAAGCGATACGCAGTATTTT

J gene: TRBJ1-5
V gene: TRBV19
D gene: -
clone size: few
CDR3 protein: CASSLITTDQPQHF
CDR3 DNA: TGTGCCAGTAGCTTAATTACTACGGATCAGCCCCAGCATTTT

J gene: TRBJ2-6
V gene: TRBV5-1
D gene: TRBD1
clone size: -
CDR3 protein: CASSLEGQGHSGANVLTF
CDR3 DNA: TGCGCCAGCAGCTTGGAGGGACAGGGCCACTCTGGGGCCAACGTCCTGACTTTC